This T cell receptor beta chain came from a study of post-analysis software for immune sequencing data. Study-wide points: A handful of TRBV segments, including TRBV5-6, TRBV5-1 and TRBV20-1, were more frequent in patients than controls. Controls had significantly higher normalized Chao1 diversity than multiple sclerosis patients.

Each TCR beta cDNA library carried unique molecular identifiers. TCRdb passed the PCR reads through MiXCR, listing each CDR3 protein once. The repertoire has under 900,000 distinct CDR3 sequences, about 50% of them found once; the top ten carry approximately 4.5%. Trimming cost V 4 bases and J 6 bases; bases outside gene matches: 7. The V gene's germline CDR1 is LGHDT and CDR2 YNNKEL (reference sequence). This CDR3 is built from 15 residues. A word on this clonotype: Its antigen is as yet unknown.

The V and J genes are TRBV3-1 and TRBJ2-3, with 10 bases aligning to TRBD2. The sequenced sample consisted of blood. This clonotype was obtained from a girl aged 10-17 years with multiple sclerosis. DNA of the CDR3: TGTGCCAGCAGCCGACTAGCGGGTACGTCGGATACGCAGTATTTT. Translating it yields CASSRLAGTSDTQYF.